Listed below are T cell receptor beta chains from one sample, sequenced in a study of beta chain features in type 1 diabetes. The repertoire was sequenced with immunoSEQ multiplex PCR; TCRdb's copy has only in-frame clones and lacks some. The sample yields about 230,000 clones, 16% seen once. Source material: naive CD4+ T cells from blood. The receptor set was obtained from a young man with type 1 diabetes. CDR3s include the opening cysteine and the closing phenylalanine or tryptophan. Each record gives: clone size, V gene, J gene, D gene, CDR3 DNA, CDR3 protein. The D gene is left open where the match is weak. Some rows mark clone size as missing; the rest say once, few, many or name a class of expanded clone.

few,TRBV6-6,TRBJ2-3,.,TGTGCCAGCAGTTCTACAGCAGATACGCAGTATTTT,CASSSTADTQYF
.,TRBV30,TRBJ2-1,.,TGTGCCTGGACGGTTTACAATGAGCAGTTCTTC,CAWTVYNEQFF
.,TRBV5-1,TRBJ1-1,.,TGCGCCAGCAGCTTGGTTTACGGGTCGGATACTGAAGCTTTCTTT,CASSLVYGSDTEAFF
.,TRBV29-1,TRBJ2-2,TRBD1,TGCAGCGTTACTGGGACAGCGAACACCGGGGAGCTGTTTTTT,CSVTGTANTGELFF
.,TRBV7-9,TRBJ2-5,.,TGTGCCAGCAGCGCGGGGACTCAGAGAGAGACCCAGTACTTC,CASSAGTQRETQYF
few,TRBV4-2,TRBJ2-3,TRBD2,TGTGCCAGCAGCCAAGTGGGGCGGGAGCTCACAGATACGCAGTATTTT,CASSQVGRELTDTQYF
.,TRBV9,TRBJ2-1,.,TGTGCCAGCAGCTTAGCTGGGACCCCTGCCTACAATGAGCAGTTCTTC,CASSLAGTPAYNEQFF
.,TRBV30,TRBJ1-2,.,TGTGCCTGGAGTATGGCAGGTTATGGCTACACCTTC,CAWSMAGYGYTF
few,TRBV2,TRBJ1-1,TRBD1,TGTGCCAGCAGTGGACAGGGCTCGGGCACTGAAGCTTTCTTT,CASSGQGSGTEAFF
few,TRBV2,TRBJ1-2,.,TGTGCCAGCAGTGATGACGCCAACTATGGCTACACCTTC,CASSDDANYGYTF
.,TRBV9,TRBJ2-3,.,TGTGCCAGCAGCTCAGAGGGAGATACGCAGTATTTT,CASSSEGDTQYF
once,TRBV7-2,TRBJ2-2,TRBD2,TGTGCCAGCAGCTCCCGGGACTACAACACCGGGGAGCTGTTTTTT,CASSSRDYNTGELFF
.,TRBV7-3,TRBJ2-1,TRBD2,TGTGCCAGCAGCTTTAGCGGGAGCCCCCCCAATGAGCAGTTCTTC,CASSFSGSPPNEQFF
.,TRBV30,TRBJ1-1,TRBD1,TGTGCCTGGGACAGGGAGAACACTGAAGCTTTCTTT,CAWDRENTEAFF
few,TRBV28,TRBJ1-2,.,TGTGCCAGCAGACTTTGGGGTGGCAGACCTAACTATGGCTACACCTTC,CASRLWGGRPNYGYTF
.,TRBV5-4,TRBJ2-7,TRBD2,TGTGCCAGCAGCTTTACTAGCGGGCACGACTACGAGCAGTACTTC,CASSFTSGHDYEQYF
.,TRBV7-9,TRBJ2-7,TRBD1,TGTGCCAGCAGCCCATACCCGACAGGGCCCATCGAGGGGCAGTACTTC,CASSPYPTGPIEGQYF
few,TRBV10-3,TRBJ2-7,.,TGTGCCATCAGTGATCGGTCCTACGAGCAGTACTTC,CAISDRSYEQYF
few,TRBV4-3,TRBJ2-2,.,TGCGCCAGCAGCCAAGATGTGGGGGCTGGCACCGGGGAGCTGTTTTTT,CASSQDVGAGTGELFF
.,TRBV7-2,TRBJ2-6,.,TGTGCCAGCAGCCAGTACTCTGGGGCCAACGTCCTGACTTTC,CASSQYSGANVLTF
few,TRBV4-1,TRBJ1-2,.,TGCGCCAGCAGCCAAGATCCTGGGAGCTATGGCTACACCTTC,CASSQDPGSYGYTF
.,TRBV7-9,TRBJ2-1,.,TGTGCCAGCACCGGGACTTCCTTTCCCGAGAGCTCCTACAATGAGCAGTTCTTC,CASTGTSFPESSYNEQFF
.,TRBV6-5,TRBJ2-1,.,TGTGCCAGCATAAACGGCTACAATGAGCAGTTCTTC,CASINGYNEQFF
.,TRBV7-9,TRBJ2-7,.,TGTGCCAGCAGTTCCGGGGCCCCCGAGCAGTACTTC,CASSSGAPEQYF
few,TRBV30,TRBJ2-7,TRBD1,TGTGCCTGGACCCGCGGTGGGACAGGGCGCGAGCAGTACTTC,CAWTRGGTGREQYF
once,TRBV5-6,TRBJ1-5,.,TGTGCCAGCAGCAGCGGGAGGGGCGATAGCAATCAGCCCCAGCATTTT,CASSSGRGDSNQPQHF
few,TRBV30,TRBJ2-1,.,TGTGCCTGGAATAGCGGCCAAAAAATCTTAGGGCAGTTCTTC,CAWNSGQKILGQFF
few,TRBV20-1,TRBJ1-2,.,TGCAGTGCCAGTCCGGATTATGGCTACACCTTC,CSASPDYGYTF
few,TRBV7-8,TRBJ2-3,.,TGTGCCAGCAGCTTTACAGGGAACGCCGATACGCAGTATTTT,CASSFTGNADTQYF
few,TRBV5-1,TRBJ2-7,TRBD2,TGCGCCAGCAGCTTTGGGGGACTAGCGGGACTCGAGCAGTACTTC,CASSFGGLAGLEQYF
.,TRBV29-1,TRBJ2-3,TRBD2,TGCAGCGTGGCTAGGCTAGCGGAGTACACAGATACGCAGTATTTT,CSVARLAEYTDTQYF
.,TRBV18,TRBJ2-5,.,TGTGCCAGCTCACCTGGAGAGACCCAGTACTTC,CASSPGETQYF
.,TRBV27,TRBJ2-7,.,TGTGCCAGCAGTTTCCGACAGGCCTACGAGCAGTACTTC,CASSFRQAYEQYF
few,TRBV29-1,TRBJ1-1,.,TGCAGCGTTGAAAACGCTGAAGCTTTCTTT,CSVENAEAFF
.,TRBV7-2,TRBJ1-5,.,TGTGCCAGCAGCTGGGGAGAGGGGCAGCCCCAGCATTTT,CASSWGEGQPQHF
.,TRBV27,TRBJ2-5,.,TGTGCCAGCAGTTTAAGTTGGAGAGGGACATTGTACTTC,CASSLSWRGTLYF
few,TRBV4-1,TRBJ1-1,TRBD1,TGCGCCAGCAGCCAATCGCCGGGACAGCAGAACACTGAAGCTTTCTTT,CASSQSPGQQNTEAFF
.,TRBV6-6,TRBJ2-7,.,TGTGCCAGCAGCCCTTTAGCGTACGAGCAGTACTTC,CASSPLAYEQYF
.,TRBV2,TRBJ1-5,.,TGTGCCAGCAGTGATTTAGACGGCAATCAGCCCCAGCATTTT,CASSDLDGNQPQHF
few,TRBV2,TRBJ1-2,.,TGTGCCAGCAGCAGGGAAGACTATGGCTACACCTTC,CASSREDYGYTF
.,TRBV19,TRBJ2-1,TRBD2,TGTGCCAGTAGTAAAGCGGGAGTTGAGCAGTTCTTC,CASSKAGVEQFF
.,TRBV7-2,TRBJ2-7,TRBD2,TGTGCCAGCAGCTCCCGGACTAGCGGGCCCTACGAGCAGTACTTC,CASSSRTSGPYEQYF
.,TRBV29-1,TRBJ2-3,TRBD2,TGCAGCGTCATTGGACTAGCGGGAGGGCGCGGCACAGATACGCAGTATTTT,CSVIGLAGGRGTDTQYF
.,TRBV7-9,TRBJ1-2,TRBD1,TGTGCCAGCAGCCCCCAGGGGGGTAGCTATGGCTACACCTTC,CASSPQGGSYGYTF
.,TRBV7-9,TRBJ2-1,.,TGTGCCAGCACCATGGAATCCGGGCGGGCCTATGAGCAGTTCTTC,CASTMESGRAYEQFF
.,TRBV7-9,TRBJ2-1,.,TGTGCCAGCAGCTTAAATACGCATGAGCAGTTCTTC,CASSLNTHEQFF